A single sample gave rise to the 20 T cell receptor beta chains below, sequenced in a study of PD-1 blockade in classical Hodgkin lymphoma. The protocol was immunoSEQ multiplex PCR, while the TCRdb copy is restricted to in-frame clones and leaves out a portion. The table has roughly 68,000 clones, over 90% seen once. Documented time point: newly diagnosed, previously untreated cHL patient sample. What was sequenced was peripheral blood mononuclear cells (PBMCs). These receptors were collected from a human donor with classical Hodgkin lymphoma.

As DNA, the CDR3 is TGTGCCAGCAGCTTAGATGGTATAAAAGATACGCAGTATTTT. Encoded protein: CASSLDGIKDTQYF. The V and J genes are TRBV11-2 and TRBJ2-3; D remains ambiguous. The CDR3 consists of 14 residues. The germline gives CDR1 SGHAT, CDR2 FQNNGV. V was shortened by 0 bases and J by 5 bases, with 9 bases between the two germline ends.

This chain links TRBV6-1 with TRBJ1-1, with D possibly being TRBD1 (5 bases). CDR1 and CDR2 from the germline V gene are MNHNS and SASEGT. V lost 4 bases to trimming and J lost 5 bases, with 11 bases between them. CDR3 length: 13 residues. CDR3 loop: CASSVGWGTEAFF. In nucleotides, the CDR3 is TGTGCCAGCAGTGTGGGTTGGGGGACTGAAGCTTTCTTT.

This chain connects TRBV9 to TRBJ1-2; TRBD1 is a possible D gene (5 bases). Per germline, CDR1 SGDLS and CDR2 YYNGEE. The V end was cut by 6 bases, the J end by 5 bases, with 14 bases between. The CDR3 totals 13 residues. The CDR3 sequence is CASNMGGVYGYTF. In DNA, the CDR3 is TGTGCCAGCAACATGGGGGGAGTATATGGCTACACCTTC. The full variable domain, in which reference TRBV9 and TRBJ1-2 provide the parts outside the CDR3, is DSGVTQTPKHLITATGQRVTLRCSPRSGDLSVYWYQQSLDQGLQFLIQYYNGEERAKGNILERFSAQQFPDLHSELNLSSLELGDSALYFCASNMGGVYGYTFGSGTRLTVV.

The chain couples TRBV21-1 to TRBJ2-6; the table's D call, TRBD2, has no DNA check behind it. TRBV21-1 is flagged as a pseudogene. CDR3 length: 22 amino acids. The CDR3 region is CASSQGTSQINPFFSGANVLTF. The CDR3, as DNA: TGTGCCAGCAGCCAAGGGACTTCCCAGATTAACCCCTTTTTCTCTGGGGCCAACGTCCTGACTTTC.

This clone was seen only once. The CDR3 reads CASTQGQGVGSPLHF. CDR3 sequence (DNA): TGTGCCAGCACCCAGGGACAGGGTGTTGGTTCACCCCTCCACTTT. This sequence joins TRBV7-9 and TRBJ1-6; TRBD1 matches at 9 bases. The germline V gene has CDR1 SEHNR and CDR2 FQNEAQ (reference sequence). The CDR3 covers 15 residues. The ends lost 7 bases at V and 9 bases at J; junction bases unmatched: 10. The full variable domain, in which reference TRBV7-9 and TRBJ1-6 provide the parts outside the CDR3, is DTGVSQNPRHKITKRGQNVTFRCDPISEHNRLYWYRQTLGQGPEFLTYFQNEAQLEKSRLLSDRFSAERPKGSFSTLEIQRTEQGDSAMYLCASTQGQGVGSPLHFGNGTRLTVT.

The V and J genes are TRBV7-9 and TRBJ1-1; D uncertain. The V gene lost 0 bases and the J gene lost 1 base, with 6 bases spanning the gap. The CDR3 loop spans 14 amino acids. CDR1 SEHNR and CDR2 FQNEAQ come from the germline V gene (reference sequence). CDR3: CASSLAARNTEAFF. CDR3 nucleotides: TGTGCCAGCAGCTTAGCTGCTAGGAACACTGAAGCTTTCTTT.

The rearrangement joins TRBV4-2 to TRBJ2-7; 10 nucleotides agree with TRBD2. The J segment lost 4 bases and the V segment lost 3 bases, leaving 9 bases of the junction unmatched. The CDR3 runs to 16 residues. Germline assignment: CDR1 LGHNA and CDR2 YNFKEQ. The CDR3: CASSQISGGFLYEQYF. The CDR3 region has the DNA TGTGCCAGCAGCCAGATTAGCGGGGGGTTCCTTTACGAGCAGTACTTC.

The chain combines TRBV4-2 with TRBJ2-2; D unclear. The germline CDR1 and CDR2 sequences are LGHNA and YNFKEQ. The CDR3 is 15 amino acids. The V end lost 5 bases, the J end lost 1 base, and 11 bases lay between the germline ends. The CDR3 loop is CASSSKWENTGELFF. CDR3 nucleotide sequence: TGTGCCAGCAGCTCTAAATGGGAGAACACCGGGGAGCTGTTTTTT.

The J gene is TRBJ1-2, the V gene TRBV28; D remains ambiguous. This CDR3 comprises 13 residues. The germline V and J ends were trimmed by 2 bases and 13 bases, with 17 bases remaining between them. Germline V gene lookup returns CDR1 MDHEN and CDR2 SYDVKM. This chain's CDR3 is CASSLIVAREFTF. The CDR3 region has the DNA TGTGCCAGCAGTTTAATAGTAGCTCGGGAATTCACCTTC.

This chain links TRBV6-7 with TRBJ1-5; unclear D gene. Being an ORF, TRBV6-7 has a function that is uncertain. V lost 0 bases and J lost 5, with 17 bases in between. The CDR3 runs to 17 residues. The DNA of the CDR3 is TGTGCCAGCAGTTACTCGGGATTGGAGGTTTGCGATCAGCCCCAGCATTTT. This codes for CASSYSGLEVCDQPQHF.

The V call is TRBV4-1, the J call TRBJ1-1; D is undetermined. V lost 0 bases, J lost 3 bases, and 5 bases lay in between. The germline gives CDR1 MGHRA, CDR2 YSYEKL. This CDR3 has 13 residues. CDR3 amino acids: CASSQDTDTEAFF. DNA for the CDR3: TGCGCCAGCAGCCAAGATACGGACACTGAAGCTTTCTTT.

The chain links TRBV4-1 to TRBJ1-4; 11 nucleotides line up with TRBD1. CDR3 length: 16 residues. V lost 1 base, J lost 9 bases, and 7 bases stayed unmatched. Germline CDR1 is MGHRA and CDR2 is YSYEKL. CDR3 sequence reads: CASSQVGWTGGKKLFF. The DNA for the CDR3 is TGCGCCAGCAGCCAAGTTGGATGGACAGGGGGCAAAAAACTGTTTTTT.

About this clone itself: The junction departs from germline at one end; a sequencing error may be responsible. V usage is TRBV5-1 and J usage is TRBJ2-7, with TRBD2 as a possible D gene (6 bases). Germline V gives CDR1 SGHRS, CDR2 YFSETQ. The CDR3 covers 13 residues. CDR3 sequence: CASTEGRTYEQYF. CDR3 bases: TGCGCAAGCACGGAGGGGAGGACCTACGAGCAGTACTTC.

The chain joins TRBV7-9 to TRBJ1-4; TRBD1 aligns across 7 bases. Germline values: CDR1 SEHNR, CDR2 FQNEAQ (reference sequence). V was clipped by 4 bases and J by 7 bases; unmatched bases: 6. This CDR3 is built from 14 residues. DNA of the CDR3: TGTGCCAGCAGCTCCCGGTCAGGGGGTGAAAAACTGTTTTTT. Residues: CASSSRSGGEKLFF. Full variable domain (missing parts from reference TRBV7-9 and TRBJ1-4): DTGVSQNPRHKITKRGQNVTFRCDPISEHNRLYWYRQTLGQGPEFLTYFQNEAQLEKSRLLSDRFSAERPKGSFSTLEIQRTEQGDSAMYLCASSSRSGGEKLFFGSGTQLSVL.

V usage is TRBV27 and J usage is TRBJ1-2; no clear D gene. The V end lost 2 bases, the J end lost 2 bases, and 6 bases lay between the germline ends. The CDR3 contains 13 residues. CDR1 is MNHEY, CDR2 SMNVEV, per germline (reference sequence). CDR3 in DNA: TGTGCCAGCAGTTTAGGCCGGAACTATGGCTACACCTTC. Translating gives CASSLGRNYGYTF.

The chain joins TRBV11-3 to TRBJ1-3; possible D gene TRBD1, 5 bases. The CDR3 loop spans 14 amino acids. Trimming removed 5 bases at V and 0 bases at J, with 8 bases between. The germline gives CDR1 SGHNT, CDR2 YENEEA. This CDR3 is CASSGASSGNTIYF. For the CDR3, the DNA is TGTGCCAGCAGCGGGGCCAGCTCTGGAAACACCATATATTTT. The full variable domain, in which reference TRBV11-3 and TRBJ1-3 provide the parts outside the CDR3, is EAGVVQSPRYKIIEKKQPVAFWCNPISGHNTLYWYLQNLGQGPELLIRYENEEAVDDSQLPKDRFSAERLKGVDSTLKIQPAELGDSAVYLCASSGASSGNTIYFGEGSWLTVV.

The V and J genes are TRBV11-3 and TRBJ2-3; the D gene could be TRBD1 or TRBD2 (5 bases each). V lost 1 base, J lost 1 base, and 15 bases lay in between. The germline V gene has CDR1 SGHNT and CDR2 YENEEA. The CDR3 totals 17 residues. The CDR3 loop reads CASSLGPGATGTDTQYF. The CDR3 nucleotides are TGTGCCAGCAGCTTAGGGCCCGGGGCTACGGGCACAGATACGCAGTATTTT.

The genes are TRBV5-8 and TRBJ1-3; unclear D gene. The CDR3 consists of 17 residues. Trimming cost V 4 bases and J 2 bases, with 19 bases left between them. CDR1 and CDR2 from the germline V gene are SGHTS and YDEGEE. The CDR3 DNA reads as TGTGCCAGCAGCGGGTCCCGGTTTACGGGGACTGGAAACACCATATATTTT. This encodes CASSGSRFTGTGNTIYF.

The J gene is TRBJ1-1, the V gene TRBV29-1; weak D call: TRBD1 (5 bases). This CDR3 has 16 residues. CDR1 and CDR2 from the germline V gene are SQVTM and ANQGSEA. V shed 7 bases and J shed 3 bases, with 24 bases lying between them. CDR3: CSAQGRVSPSHTEAFF. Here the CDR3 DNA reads TGCAGCGCCCAAGGCAGGGTCAGCCCCAGCCACACTGAAGCTTTCTTT.

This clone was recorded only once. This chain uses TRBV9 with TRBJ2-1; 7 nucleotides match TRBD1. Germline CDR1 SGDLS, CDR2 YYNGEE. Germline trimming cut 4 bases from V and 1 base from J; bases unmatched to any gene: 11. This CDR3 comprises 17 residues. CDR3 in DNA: TGTGCCAGCAGCCCAGTAGGGGGCTCGGGGTCCTACAATGAGCAGTTCTTC. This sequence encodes CASSPVGGSGSYNEQFF.